One and the same sample provided the 17 T cell receptor beta chains below, sequenced in a study of blood T cell repertoires in COVID-19. Some clones are missing from TCRdb's copy, which holds only in-frame ones; the method was immunoSEQ multiplex PCR. The table includes over 100,000 clones, about 80% detected once. Sequences were obtained from peripheral blood. These receptors were collected from a woman in her sixties with acute or convalescent COVID-19.

The gene calls are TRBV27 and TRBJ1-2; 8 bases match TRBD1. V lost 5 bases, J lost 2 bases, and 25 bases stayed unmatched. This CDR3 is 21 amino acids long. In germline, CDR1 is MNHEY, CDR2 SMNVEV (reference sequence). For the CDR3, the DNA is TGTGCCAGCAGTATAAGACAGGGGCTGGGAAGTAGAAGTTCCGTCAACTATGGCTACACCTTC. Its protein product is CASSIRQGLGSRSSVNYGYTF.

V is TRBV19 and J is TRBJ1-3; D remains unclear. CDR1 is LNHDA, CDR2 SQIVND, per germline (reference sequence). The CDR3 spans 17 residues. The V end lost 0 bases, the J end lost 0 bases, and 12 bases lay between the germline ends. In DNA form, the CDR3 reads TGTGCCAGTAGTATAGAAGGAGCCAGCAGCTCTGGAAACACCATATATTTT. Protein product: CASSIEGASSSGNTIYF.

This chain connects TRBV11-1 to TRBJ2-3; D unclear. Trimming cost V 0 bases and J 2 bases, with 9 bases left between them. This CDR3 spans 15 amino acids. From germline, CDR1 is SGHAT and CDR2 FQDESV (reference sequence). The CDR3 reads CASSLARSHTDTQYF. The CDR3 DNA follows: TGTGCCAGCAGCTTAGCTAGGAGCCACACAGATACGCAGTATTTT.

The genes are TRBV28 and TRBJ1-4; 8 bases map to TRBD1. The CDR3 has 14 amino acids. J was trimmed by 8 bases and V by 6 bases; bases with no gene match: 8. Germline V gives CDR1 MDHEN, CDR2 SYDVKM. CDR3 in DNA: TGTGCCAGCAGCTCAGGACAGGGTCGAGAAAAACTGTTTTTT. Translated: CASSSGQGREKLFF.

This chain uses TRBV7-9 with TRBJ2-5; 10 bases align to TRBD1. Looked up from germline, CDR1 is SEHNR and CDR2 is FQNEAQ (reference sequence). CDR3 length: 15 residues. The ends lost 2 bases at V and 6 bases at J; junction bases unmatched: 6. The CDR3 bases are TGTGCCAGCAGCTTAAGGGGGACAGGGGTAAAGACCCAGTACTTC. It yields the protein CASSLRGTGVKTQYF.

The CDR3, as DNA: TGTGCCAGCACGGACAGGTCCTTTTCAGAGACCCAGTACTTC. Its protein product is CASTDRSFSETQYF. The V and J genes are TRBV28 and TRBJ2-5, with 7 bases fitting TRBD1. Germline assignment: CDR1 MDHEN and CDR2 SYDVKM. V was clipped by 7 bases and J by 4 bases; unmatched bases: 9. CDR3 size: 14 residues.

The CDR3 loop is CASRGGGPNTGELFF. The CDR3, as DNA: TGTGCCAGCAGAGGCGGGGGGCCGAACACCGGGGAGCTGTTTTTT. V gene TRBV28 combines with J gene TRBJ2-2, with TRBD2 matching over 8 bases. Germline V gene sequence: CDR1 MDHEN, CDR2 SYDVKM. V trimming: 6 bases; J trimming: 0 bases; junction bases outside the gene matches: 3. The length of the CDR3 is 15 residues.

The gene calls are TRBV4-2 and TRBJ2-2, with a weak D call TRBD1 (6 bases). With 6 bases removed from V and 2 bases from J, the gap between germline ends came to 7 bases. The CDR3 spans 13 residues. Germline V gives CDR1 LGHNA, CDR2 YNFKEQ. The CDR3 here is CASRGANTGELFF. The DNA for the CDR3 is TGTGCCAGCAGGGGGGCAAACACCGGGGAGCTGTTTTTT.

The chain has TRBV3-1 (or the pseudogene TRBV3-2) and TRBJ2-2; 8 bases map to TRBD1. CDR1 and CDR2 from the germline V gene are LGHDT and YNNKEL (reference sequence). This CDR3 is built from 15 residues. J gave up 4 bases and V 6 bases, and 7 bases lay outside the gene matches. For the CDR3, the DNA is TGTGCCAGCAGACCTGACAGGGGTGGCACCGGGGAGCTGTTTTTT. Amino acids: CASRPDRGGTGELFF.

The rearrangement joins TRBV12-3 or TRBV12-4 to TRBJ1-1; the match to TRBD1 covers 10 bases. Trimming at V came to 6 bases and at J to 5 bases, leaving 3 bases not matched to a gene. The CDR3 runs 13 residues. This chain's CDR3 is CASRRQGATEAFF. DNA of the CDR3: TGTGCCAGCAGACGACAGGGGGCGACTGAAGCTTTCTTT.

The genes are TRBV28 and TRBJ2-3; a weak D match, TRBD1 (5 bases). The germline gives CDR1 MDHEN, CDR2 SYDVKM. The CDR3 is 16 amino acids. Trimming took 5 bases from V and 3 from J, leaving 18 bases between them. This CDR3 reads CASSPRGRVQTDTQYF. DNA of the CDR3: TGTGCCAGCAGTCCCCGCGGCAGGGTGCAGACAGATACGCAGTATTTT.

V gene TRBV19 combines with J gene TRBJ1-2; perhaps TRBD1 as D (5 bases). CDR1 is LNHDA, CDR2 SQIVND, per germline (reference sequence). The V and J ends lost 5 bases and 4 bases respectively, with 17 bases between them. The CDR3 is made up of 15 amino acids. The CDR3 DNA is TGTGCCAGTAGTTCCTCGACAGCCTACCCCTATGGCTACACCTTC. This sequence encodes CASSSSTAYPYGYTF.

J is TRBJ2-2 and V is TRBV30, with a possible D match to TRBD2 (7 bases). Trimming left V 2 bases short and J 4 bases short, with 8 bases between. CDR1 and CDR2 from the germline V gene are GTSNPN and SVGIG (reference sequence). This CDR3 region has 13 residues. The CDR3 here is CAWSRGGTGELFF. Here the CDR3 DNA reads TGTGCCTGGAGTAGGGGGGGCACCGGGGAGCTGTTTTTT.

The CDR3 protein is CASSLSIYTEAFF. DNA for the CDR3: TGTGCCAGCAGCTTGTCAATTTACACTGAAGCTTTCTTT. This chain links TRBV5-5 with TRBJ1-1; no firm D call. Trimming removed 1 base from V and 3 bases from J, with 7 bases in between. The CDR3 contains 13 residues. The V gene's germline CDR1 is SGHKS and CDR2 YYEKEE (reference sequence).

The J gene is TRBJ1-1, the V gene TRBV14; 7 positions agree with TRBD1. Germline values: CDR1 SGHDN, CDR2 FVKESK. V was clipped by 3 bases and J by 10 bases; unmatched bases: 11. The CDR3 runs 14 residues. This CDR3 reads CASSQRAGGFSAFF. In DNA form, the CDR3 reads TGTGCCAGCAGCCAGAGGGCAGGGGGTTTCTCAGCTTTCTTT.

The chain links TRBV12-3 or TRBV12-4 to TRBJ1-1; TRBD1 might be the D (5 bases). The CDR3 is made up of 12 amino acids. Deletions cut 6 bases from V and 8 bases from J, with 13 bases between. The CDR3 DNA reads as TGTGCCAGCAGCCCTGACAGATTAGAAGCTTTCTTT. Encoded protein: CASSPDRLEAFF.

The rearrangement links TRBV7-2 to TRBJ2-3; TRBD2 might be the D (6 bases). The CDR3 totals 15 residues. Germline values: CDR1 SGHTA, CDR2 FQGNSA. Trimming stripped 5 bases from V and 2 bases from J, with 14 bases between. The DNA for the CDR3 is TGTGCCAGCAGCGCCGGGACTTTCATCACAGATACGCAGTATTTT. As protein: CASSAGTFITDTQYF.